This TCR beta chain was obtained from a study of blood T cell repertoires in COVID-19. There are 18 residues in the CDR3. The germline CDR1 and CDR2 sequences are SGHTS and YDEGEE. J gave up 8 bases and V 3 bases, and 16 bases lay outside the gene matches. Per the original data handling: Amplified reference gene primers provided the basis for estimating nucleated cell counts. Method: immunoSEQ multiplex PCR; TCRdb's copy keeps in-frame clones and lacks some. The V and J calls and the clone size are those of that table, but D and trimming were determined from the DNA. The data show 350,000 to 450,000 clones, roughly 90% seen once.

The TCR sequence derives from a woman aged 40 to 49 who had been exposed to COVID-19. The chain uses TRBV5-8 and TRBJ2-1; 11 bases map to TRBD2. What was sequenced was PBMCs or T cells enriched from blood (not recorded which). CDR3 loop: CASSSLKFTSGSRDEQFF. CDR3 in DNA: TGTGCCAGCAGCTCCCTCAAATTCACTAGCGGGAGTCGCGATGAGCAGTTCTTC.